This T cell receptor (beta chain) was captured in a study of OX40 agonist ivuxolimab in advanced cancers. With respect to the entire study: The costimulatory receptor OX40 (CD134) was targeted by ivuxolimab, a fully human IgG2 agonistic monoclonal antibody. Intravenous ivuxolimab was administered to patients every 2 weeks at six dose levels: 0.01, 0.1, 0.3, 1.5, 3 and 10 mg/kg. Of the approximately 54 dose-escalation patients, hepatocellular carcinoma was present in roughly 19, melanoma in roughly 15, renal cell carcinoma in 9 and head and neck cancer in 9. In the dose-escalation cohort, roughly 82% of patients were male, and the mean age was 60 years with a range of roughly 20 to 79. Patients were allowed to have had prior anti-PD-1, anti-PD-L1 or anti-CTLA-4 therapy, and approximately 40% of the dose-escalation patients had been treated with checkpoint inhibitors. Partial responses were achieved by three dose-escalation patients, of whom one had hepatocellular carcinoma and two had cutaneous melanoma. Peripheral TCRbeta sequencing was intended to test whether TCR sequence diversity was altered and clonal T-cell expansion was caused by ivuxolimab. The paper covers the monotherapy dose-escalation part of the phase I ivuxolimab trial, which included N ≈ 57 patients. Broader findings and caveats from the paper: At doses of 0.1 to 3.0 mg/kg, clonal expansion of both CD4+ and CD8+ T cells in blood was seen between baseline and week 6. Low levels of normalized T-cell clonal expansion were also shown by some nonresponding patients. In the 0.1-3.0 mg/kg groups, partial responders had among the lowest normalized peripheral clonal expansion, particularly in CD8+ T cells. On average, CD8+ T cells showed more expanded clones than CD4+ T cells after ivuxolimab. The antigen specificity of the peripheral T cells that underwent clonal expansion was not determined.

In the case of this clone: It lacks a known antigen. No per-base quality is available; no much larger clone lies one base away.

To sequence the TCRbeta CDR3 region, genomic DNA was isolated from the sorted cells. TCRbeta CDR3 regions were sequenced using the immunoSEQ Assay. TCRdb stores this immuneACCESS table with in-frame sequences only. Part of the clones is absent; in the studies checked, under half of the shortfall reflects unresolved V genes, and no reason is known for the rest. The sample profile shows approximately 100,000 clones; around 90% of them were found once. Under 0.8% of the sample comes from the top ten. The trial excluded patients who had a history of autoimmune disease or who were on systemic immunosuppression. In every dose cohort, peripheral blood was drawn for TCR sequencing at baseline, cycle 4 day 1, and cycle 7 day 1. The samples were taken from a phase I, first-in-human, multicenter, open-label dose-escalation trial of ivuxolimab. Adults with locally advanced or metastatic melanoma, renal cell, hepatocellular, or head and neck squamous cell carcinoma were enrolled in the trial. Before TCR sequencing, CD4+ T cells and CD8+ T cells were sorted from peripheral blood as separate populations.

V trim: 2 bases; J trim: 1 base; unmatched bases: 4. Spanning cysteine to phenylalanine, the CDR3 consists of 16 amino acids. The CDR3 DNA has 48 bases and is translated from base 1. From the germline V gene, CDR1 is SGHDT and CDR2 is YYEEEE. The chain is made from TRBV5-6 and TRBJ2-5, with 11 central nucleotides matching TRBD2. The starting material was CD4+ or CD8+ T cells sorted from blood, obtained in a trial of the OX40 agonist ivuxolimab. The receptor was derived from an adult with an advanced solid tumor such as melanoma, head and neck, liver or kidney cancer. The CDR3 region reads CASSLGSGGVQETQYF. In nucleotides, the sequence is TGTGCCAGCAGCTTAGGTAGCGGGGGGGTCCAAGAGACCCAGTACTTC.